This TCR beta chain was found in a study of neurological immune-mediated disorders. Study-wide findings and caveats: The absence of any CDR3 amino acid sequence shared by expanded clones across subjects suggests that repertoires were private in all groups.

Every sequencing run drew on 15-18 subjects and yielded over 170 million TCR-beta sequences. TCRdb re-called the 5' RACE reads through MiXCR, storing one row per CDR3 protein. The sample yields approximately 20,000 distinct CDR3 sequences, 2.6% seen once. The germline CDR1 and CDR2 sequences are DFQATT and SNEGSKA (reference sequence). Trimming shortened V by 4 bases and J by 8 bases, and 14 bases separated the two germline ends. CDR3 length: 12 amino acids. By sample fraction, this clonotype is medium-sized (0.01 to 0.1%). Its antigen is unidentified. This TCR was sampled from a woman younger than 35 with multiple sclerosis. The sample was PBMCs. The chain has TRBV20-1 and TRBJ1-2, with TRBD1 as a possible D gene (5 bases). CDR3 region: CSAKGAWDGYTF. The CDR3 DNA is TGCAGTGCTAAGGGAGCCTGGGACGGCTACACCTTC.